The following is a T cell receptor beta chain sequence with its context. The sample originates from a study of blood T cell repertoires in COVID-19. Study overall: Sites across the United States, Italy and Spain contributed samples from acute and convalescent COVID-19.

The CDR3 length is 16 residues. Trimming took 2 bases from V and 0 from J, leaving 13 bases between them. Germline V CDR1 and CDR2: SNHLY, FYNNEI. Study processing details: Reference gene primers were amplified, and this amplification served to estimate nucleated cell counts. Clones were sequenced by immunoSEQ multiplex PCR, and TCRdb holds only the in-frame ones, with some missing. The DNA was the basis for D and trimming; V, J and clone size are from that table. The table has over 250,000 clones, around nine tenths seen once. V usage is TRBV2 and J usage is TRBJ1-1; unclear D gene. The sequenced material came from peripheral blood. This TCR was recovered from a man aged 50 or older with acute or convalescent COVID-19. CDR3 protein: CASSENSVIMNTEAFF. In DNA form, the CDR3 reads TGTGCCAGCAGTGAAAACTCCGTTATCATGAACACTGAAGCTTTCTTT. The entire variable domain, with the rest obtained from reference TRBV2 and TRBJ1-1, is as follows: EPEVTQTPSHQVTQMGQEVILRCVPISNHLYFYWYRQILGQKVEFLVSFYNNEISEKSEIFDDQFSVERPDGSNFTLKIRSTKLEDSAMYFCASSENSVIMNTEAFFGQGTRLTVV.